What follows are 28 T cell receptor beta chains derived from one specimen sequenced in a study of OX40 agonist ivuxolimab in advanced cancers. Here immunoSEQ multiplex PCR was the method, and the copy in TCRdb shows in-frame clones only, minus some. Of about 82,000 clones listed, less than 90% are singletons. The material was CD4+ or CD8+ T cells sorted from blood, obtained in a trial of the OX40 agonist ivuxolimab. The origin of the receptors is an adult with an advanced solid tumor such as melanoma, head and neck, liver or kidney cancer.

In its sample, this clone was seen once. The chain combines TRBV7-2 with TRBJ1-1, with 8 positions matching TRBD1. Germline V lookup: CDR1 SGHTA, CDR2 FQGNSA. V dropped 5 bases and J dropped 11; count of bases not matched to a gene: 10. The CDR3 is 13 amino acids. The CDR3 DNA sequence: TGTGCCAGCAGCCCCAGACAGGGGCAGAGGGCTTTCTTT. Encoded protein: CASSPRQGQRAFF.

The chain joins TRBV5-8 to TRBJ2-5; perhaps TRBD1 as D (5 bases). This CDR3 region has 15 residues. Germline loops: CDR1 SGHTS, CDR2 YDEGEE. The V end was cut by 2 bases, the J end by 1 base, with 12 bases between. For the CDR3, the DNA is TGTGCCAGCAGCTTAGGGCCGACAGTCCAAGAGACCCAGTACTTC. Amino acids: CASSLGPTVQETQYF.

Only a few counts were recorded for this clone. The chain employs TRBV6-5 and TRBJ1-6; no reliable D call. Germline values: CDR1 MNHEY, CDR2 SVGAGI. The CDR3 covers 15 residues. Trimming took off 2 bases at V and 6 bases at J, with 11 bases between the two ends. The CDR3, as DNA: TGTGCCAGCAGTTACGGTGGGGAAAGTAATTCACCCCTCCACTTT. This translates into CASSYGGESNSPLHF.

Only a few counts were recorded for this clone. The rearrangement uses TRBV10-3 and TRBJ1-1, with TRBD1 identical over 7 bases. The J segment lost 4 bases and the V segment lost 2 bases, leaving 4 bases of the junction unmatched. This CDR3 contains 14 residues. Germline V CDR1 and CDR2: ENHRY, SYGVKD. Here the CDR3 reads CAISERGGGTEAFF. The CDR3 DNA reads as TGTGCCATCAGTGAGAGAGGGGGCGGCACTGAAGCTTTCTTT.

The V and J genes are TRBV7-9 and TRBJ2-1; a possible D gene is TRBD1 (5 bases). The germline gives CDR1 SEHNR, CDR2 FQNEAQ (reference sequence). The V and J ends lost 7 bases and 0 bases respectively, with 16 bases between them. The CDR3 runs 16 residues. The CDR3 region is CASTHGAPSSYNEQFF. The CDR3 DNA sequence: TGTGCCAGCACCCATGGGGCCCCGAGCTCCTACAATGAGCAGTTCTTC.

This chain links TRBV2 with TRBJ1-5, with D possibly matching TRBD1 (5 bases). Germline V gene lookup returns CDR1 SNHLY and CDR2 FYNNEI. CDR3 length: 14 residues. Trimming left V 8 bases short and J 2 bases short, with 13 bases between. CDR3 sequence: CASRWGMRNQPQHF. In DNA, the CDR3 is TGTGCCAGCCGGTGGGGGATGCGCAATCAGCCCCAGCATTTT. The full variable domain, in which reference TRBV2 and TRBJ1-5 provide the parts outside the CDR3, is EPEVTQTPSHQVTQMGQEVILRCVPISNHLYFYWYRQILGQKVEFLVSFYNNEISEKSEIFDDQFSVERPDGSNFTLKIRSTKLEDSAMYFCASRWGMRNQPQHFGDGTRLSIL.

The chain is built from TRBV7-9 and TRBJ2-3; D might be TRBD1 (5 bases). CDR3 length equals 14 residues. CDR1 and CDR2 from the germline V gene are SEHNR and FQNEAQ (reference sequence). V lost 3 bases and J 3 bases, leaving 10 bases between the germline ends. In nucleotides, the CDR3 is TGTGCCAGCAGCTTGTACCCAGGGACAGATACGCAGTATTTT. It encodes CASSLYPGTDTQYF.

The V call is TRBV11-1, the J call TRBJ2-7; D not resolved. The V and J ends lost 6 bases and 2 bases respectively, with 11 bases between them. The CDR3 is 13 residues long. Germline CDR1 reads SGHAT; CDR2 reads FQDESV (reference sequence). CDR3 residues: CASSLPAPYEQYF. The CDR3 region has the DNA TGTGCCAGCAGTCTGCCGGCACCCTACGAGCAGTACTTC. The full variable domain, rest sourced from reference TRBV11-1 and TRBJ2-7, is EAEVAQSPRYKITEKSQAVAFWCDPISGHATLYWYRQILGQGPELLVQFQDESVVDDSQLPKDRFSAERLKGVDSTLKIQPAELGDSAMYLCASSLPAPYEQYFGPGTRLTVT.

V usage is TRBV4-3 and J usage is TRBJ2-3, with 12 bases matching TRBD2. CDR1 is LGHNA, CDR2 YSLEER, per germline. The CDR3 is 17 residues long. Trimming removed 0 bases from V and 5 bases from J; junction bases left unmatched: 6. For the CDR3, the DNA is TGCGCCAGCAGCCAAGATAGAGCTAGCGGGGGGGTAGATACGCAGTATTTT. Encoded protein: CASSQDRASGGVDTQYF.

This chain connects TRBV7-3 to TRBJ2-7; perhaps D is TRBD1 or TRBD2 (5 bases each). Trimming stripped 5 bases from V and 5 bases from J, with 16 bases between. The CDR3 runs 14 residues. Germline loops: CDR1 SGHTA, CDR2 FQGTGA. The CDR3 region is CASSPGTQRNEQYF. DNA of the CDR3: TGTGCCAGCAGCCCCGGGACCCAAAGGAACGAGCAGTACTTC.

This clone was observed a single time. The V call is TRBV7-8, the J call TRBJ2-3; D might be TRBD1 or TRBD2, each matching 5 bases. The V end was cut by 5 bases, the J end by 2 bases, with 17 bases between. CDR1 and CDR2 (germline): SGHVS, FQNEAQ. CDR3 length: 16 amino acids. The CDR3 is CASSPRRGPTTDTQYF. CDR3 coding DNA: TGTGCCAGCAGCCCCCGCCGGGGCCCTACCACAGATACGCAGTATTTT.

V is TRBV4-2 and J is TRBJ2-5; 10 bases are a match to TRBD1. The J call may be wrong; the DNA end is better matched by TRBJ2-7. The CDR3 loop spans 17 amino acids. Germline CDR1 is LGHNA and CDR2 is YNFKEQ. Here the CDR3 DNA reads TGTGCCAGCAGCCAATACCCACCGGGACAGGGGACCTACGAGCAGTACTTC. It codes for CASSQYPPGQGTYEQYF.

Notes on this clone: A read error may produce the germline difference seen at one junction end. CDR3 DNA sequence: TGTGCCAGCTCACCTACCGGGACAGGGAACGCTGAAGCTTTCTTT. It translates to CASSPTGTGNAEAFF. This chain links TRBV18 with TRBJ1-1; 9 bases agree with TRBD1. The germline CDR1 and CDR2 sequences are KGHSH and LQKENI. The CDR3 is 15 residues long.

V is TRBV7-3 and J is TRBJ2-3; perhaps TRBD2 as D (6 bases). This CDR3 is built from 14 residues. Trimming took 5 bases from V and 5 from J, leaving 14 bases between them. Germline V gene lookup returns CDR1 SGHTA and CDR2 FQGTGA. The CDR3 region has the DNA TGTGCCAGCAGCCGCCGGGACTGGCAAGATACGCAGTATTTT. The encoded protein is CASSRRDWQDTQYF.

The V and J genes are TRBV29-1 and TRBJ1-1; D uncertain. The length of the CDR3 is 12 residues. The germline CDR1 and CDR2 sequences are SQVTM and ANQGSEA. Trimming shortened V by 6 bases and J by 2 bases, and 10 bases separated the two germline ends. CDR3 amino acids: CSVTVSNTEAFF. For the CDR3, the DNA is TGCAGCGTGACTGTTTCTAACACTGAAGCTTTCTTT.

V is TRBV7-2 and J is TRBJ2-7; 8 bases fit TRBD2. The V segment lost 1 base and the J segment 4 bases; nucleotides outside the gene matches: 9. The germline V gene encodes CDR1 SGHTA and CDR2 FQGNSA. CDR3 length: 16 residues. As DNA, the CDR3 is TGTGCCAGCAGCTTAGGGTCGGTAGCGGGGAGTTACGAGCAGTACTTC. Protein product: CASSLGSVAGSYEQYF.

The J gene is TRBJ2-2, the V gene TRBV27, with 7 bases aligning to TRBD2. This CDR3 spans 17 amino acids. J gave up 4 bases and V 0 bases, and 8 bases lay outside the gene matches. CDR1 and CDR2 from the germline V gene are MNHEY and SMNVEV (reference sequence). CDR3 sequence reads: CASSLSGGSLITGELFF. CDR3 nucleotide sequence: TGTGCCAGCAGTTTATCGGGAGGGTCGTTAATCACCGGGGAGCTGTTTTTT.

The rearrangement uses TRBV7-2 and TRBJ1-5, with 8 bases matching TRBD1. V gave up 3 bases and J gave up 6 bases; unmatched junction bases: 7. Germline V gene data show CDR1 as SGHTA and CDR2 as FQGNSA. The CDR3 totals 15 residues. The CDR3 protein is CASSLGQGAVQPQHF. The CDR3 nucleotides are TGTGCCAGCAGCTTGGGGCAGGGGGCGGTTCAGCCCCAGCATTTT.

This sequence joins TRBV27 and TRBJ2-7; 11 nucleotides line up with TRBD2. CDR1 is MNHEY, CDR2 SMNVEV, per germline (reference sequence). The CDR3 spans 16 residues. Germline trimming cut 4 bases from V and 0 bases from J; bases unmatched to any gene: 5. In DNA, the CDR3 is TGTGCCAGCAGTTCCTTTAGCGGGGGGGGCTCCTACGAGCAGTACTTC. As protein: CASSSFSGGGSYEQYF.

This chain links TRBV7-9 with TRBJ1-1; D gene ambiguous. V was trimmed by 5 bases and J by 6 bases, leaving 4 bases between them. Germline CDR1 SEHNR, CDR2 FQNEAQ (reference sequence). The CDR3 extends over 10 amino acids. The CDR3 loop reads CASSRAEAFF. The CDR3 DNA follows: TGTGCCAGCAGCCGGGCTGAAGCTTTCTTT.

In this sample, this clone turned up once. The chain recombines TRBV19 with TRBJ2-2, with 7 nucleotides matching TRBD1. Unmatched junction bases numbered 7, after V lost 5 bases and J lost 4 bases. The length of the CDR3 is 15 residues. The germline V gene has CDR1 LNHDA and CDR2 SQIVND (reference sequence). This chain's CDR3 is CASSGKGGITGELFF. The CDR3 DNA reads as TGTGCCAGTAGTGGTAAAGGGGGCATCACCGGGGAGCTGTTTTTT.

The chain employs TRBV18 and TRBJ2-1, with D hard to call. The CDR3 runs to 16 residues. V was cut by 3 bases and J by 0 bases, with 12 bases left in between. CDR1 is KGHSH and CDR2 is LQKENI in the germline V gene. CDR3 protein: CASSPLARISYNEQFF. The CDR3 DNA follows: TGTGCCAGCTCACCTCTGGCTCGTATCTCCTACAATGAGCAGTTCTTC.

CDR3 nucleotide sequence: TGTGCCACCAGCAGAGATGTGGCAGGCCCTTTGGCCCTCCACTTT. Protein sequence: CATSRDVAGPLALHF. The chain couples TRBV15 to TRBJ1-6; no clear D gene. Per germline, CDR1 LNHNV and CDR2 YYDKDF (reference sequence). Trimming removed 0 bases at V and 14 bases at J, with 17 bases between. This CDR3 contains 15 residues.

The rearrangement links TRBV6-6 to TRBJ2-7; unclear D gene. V lost 7 bases and J lost 5, with 18 bases in between. The germline V gene has CDR1 MNHNY and CDR2 SVGAGI (reference sequence). The CDR3 has 14 amino acids. The CDR3 reads CASTKVGSQHEQYF. The CDR3 nucleotides are TGTGCCAGCACCAAAGTGGGGTCTCAACACGAGCAGTACTTC.

The chain joins TRBV29-1 to TRBJ1-5; 7 bases fit TRBD1. The V segment lost 6 bases and the J segment 5 bases; nucleotides outside the gene matches: 1. Germline V lookup: CDR1 SQVTM, CDR2 ANQGSEA. This CDR3 has 11 residues. CDR3 in DNA: TGCAGCGTAGGGACAGATCAGCCCCAGCATTTT. It codes for CSVGTDQPQHF.

V is TRBV27 and J is TRBJ1-6; a possible D gene is TRBD1 (6 bases). The V gene's germline CDR1 is MNHEY and CDR2 SMNVEV (reference sequence). The CDR3 covers 14 residues. V dropped 4 bases and J dropped 8 bases, with 12 bases sitting between them. CDR3 in DNA: TGTGCCAGCAGTTCCCGCCAGGGGTATTCACCCCTCCACTTT. This gives the protein CASSSRQGYSPLHF.

The rearrangement links TRBV4-2 to TRBJ1-6; D might be TRBD1 (6 bases). Per germline, CDR1 LGHNA and CDR2 YNFKEQ. Trimming cost V 2 bases and J 7 bases, with 15 bases left between them. This CDR3 has 16 residues. CDR3 nucleotides: TGTGCCAGCAGCCAACTACCCACAGGGCCCAATTCACCCCTCCACTTT. Its protein is CASSQLPTGPNSPLHF.

This chain connects TRBV7-3 to TRBJ2-7; 11 bases fit TRBD1. In germline, CDR1 is SGHTA, CDR2 FQGTGA. J gave up 11 bases and V 5 bases, and 11 bases lay outside the gene matches. This CDR3 spans 14 amino acids. CDR3 sequence reads: CASSPSGQGGLKYF. In DNA, the CDR3 is TGTGCCAGCAGCCCTTCGGGACAGGGGGGACTGAAGTACTTC.